This T cell receptor beta chain stems from a study of blood T cell repertoires in COVID-19. Overall study: Both acute and convalescent COVID-19 samples were obtained from the United States, Italy and Spain. T cells, B-cell-depleted T cells, or PBMCs provided the cDNA or gDNA that served as material.

Germline V CDR1 and CDR2: LNHDA, SQIVND (reference sequence). V dropped 5 bases and J dropped 1 base, with 9 bases sitting between them. The CDR3 consists of 14 residues. In the study's own analysis: Reference gene primers were amplified, and this amplification served to estimate nucleated cell counts. Assay used: immunoSEQ multiplex PCR; TCRdb lists only in-frame clones, some missing. Clonal size and the V and J genes are those of that table, whereas D and trimming came from the DNA. The data contain approximately 200,000 clones, 83% of them singletons. Sequences were obtained from peripheral blood. The TCR was taken from a woman aged 45-65 years with acute or convalescent COVID-19. J is TRBJ1-5 and V is TRBV19; D is unclear. As DNA, the CDR3 is TGTGCCAGTAGTCTGTCACGGAGCAATCAGCCCCAGCATTTT. Protein product: CASSLSRSNQPQHF.